The rows below give T cell receptor beta chains drawn from one sample of a study of radiation and T cells in renal cell carcinoma. Generated by immunoSEQ multiplex PCR, the TCRdb table keeps only in-frame clones and is missing some. The repertoire holds some 72,000 clones, with 82% as singletons. The specimen comprised blood, sampled from a patient whose treatment included radiotherapy and nephrectomy. The receptors here all came from a man in his sixties with renal cell carcinoma. Both conserved end residues are part of each CDR3. A D gene is named only where the DNA matches it firmly. The size of a clone is reported for some rows only, either as once, few or many, or as a class for expanded clones.

CDR3 DNA: TGCGCCAGCAGCCAAGCCCTCCAAGGGCATCGCGGCGATGAGCAGTTCTTC
CDR3 protein: CASSQALQGHRGDEQFF
J gene: TRBJ2-1
clone size: .
V gene: TRBV4-1
CDR3 length: 17
D gene: .

CDR3 DNA: TGCGCCAGCAGCCAGGGGGACGGGGACACTGAAGCTTTCTTT
CDR3 protein: CASSQGDGDTEAFF
J gene: TRBJ1-1
clone size: .
V gene: TRBV4-1
CDR3 length: 14
D gene: .

CDR3 DNA: TGCAGCGCTCTGCCGGGCGCGGAGACCCAAGAGACCCAGTACTTC
CDR3 protein: CSALPGAETQETQYF
J gene: TRBJ2-5
clone size: .
V gene: TRBV29-1
CDR3 length: 15
D gene: .

CDR3 DNA: TGTGCCAGCAGCTTAGCAGGGGTGGGCACAGATACGCAGTATTTT
CDR3 protein: CASSLAGVGTDTQYF
J gene: TRBJ2-3
clone size: .
V gene: TRBV7-2
CDR3 length: 15
D gene: .

CDR3 DNA: TGCTTCCTAGCGTCCTCCTACGAGCAGTACTTC
CDR3 protein: CFLASSYEQYF
J gene: TRBJ2-7
clone size: .
V gene: TRBV14
CDR3 length: 11
D gene: .

CDR3 DNA: TGTGCCAGCAGCTTAGAGGCGGGACAGGCATATGGCTACACCTTC
CDR3 protein: CASSLEAGQAYGYTF
J gene: TRBJ1-2
clone size: .
V gene: TRBV7-8
CDR3 length: 15
D gene: TRBD1

CDR3 DNA: TGCAGCGTTCTAACAGGGGGCCCCTCCTACGAGCAGTACTTC
CDR3 protein: CSVLTGGPSYEQYF
J gene: TRBJ2-7
clone size: .
V gene: TRBV29-1
CDR3 length: 14
D gene: TRBD1

CDR3 DNA: TGTGCCAGTAGTGCTAGCGGGAGCCAAGAGACCCAGTACTTC
CDR3 protein: CASSASGSQETQYF
J gene: TRBJ2-5
clone size: once
V gene: TRBV19
CDR3 length: 14
D gene: TRBD2

CDR3 DNA: TGTGCCAGCAGTTACCAAAACCAGGGGGACACCATATATTTT
CDR3 protein: CASSYQNQGDTIYF
J gene: TRBJ1-3
clone size: .
V gene: TRBV6-5
CDR3 length: 14
D gene: TRBD1

CDR3 DNA: TGTGCCAGCAGCCAGGCTGCAGGAGGGTACGAGCAGTACTTC
CDR3 protein: CASSQAAGGYEQYF
J gene: TRBJ2-7
clone size: .
V gene: TRBV7-9
CDR3 length: 14
D gene: .

CDR3 DNA: TGTGCCAGCCCTTCTCGGGACACCTCCTACGAGCAGTACTTC
CDR3 protein: CASPSRDTSYEQYF
J gene: TRBJ2-7
clone size: .
V gene: TRBV28
CDR3 length: 14
D gene: .

CDR3 DNA: TGTGCCAGCAGCTTAGCCCAGACAGACACCGGGGAGCTGTTTTTT
CDR3 protein: CASSLAQTDTGELFF
J gene: TRBJ2-2
clone size: .
V gene: TRBV11-3
CDR3 length: 15
D gene: .

CDR3 DNA: TGTGCCAGCTCGAAAGCGGGAGGCTACAATGAGCAGTTCTTC
CDR3 protein: CASSKAGGYNEQFF
J gene: TRBJ2-1
clone size: .
V gene: TRBV18
CDR3 length: 14
D gene: TRBD2

CDR3 DNA: TGTGCCAGCAGCTCCCCGGACAGGGGAGAGACCCAGTACTTC
CDR3 protein: CASSSPDRGETQYF
J gene: TRBJ2-5
clone size: .
V gene: TRBV7-9
CDR3 length: 14
D gene: TRBD1

CDR3 DNA: TGTGCCAGCAGACCAAGACAGGGAAATTTCCACGAGCAGTACTTC
CDR3 protein: CASRPRQGNFHEQYF
J gene: TRBJ2-7
clone size: .
V gene: TRBV27
CDR3 length: 15
D gene: TRBD1

CDR3 DNA: TGTGCCAGCAGTACAGACAGGGGAGGTCAGCCCCAGCATTTT
CDR3 protein: CASSTDRGGQPQHF
J gene: TRBJ1-5
clone size: .
V gene: TRBV4-2
CDR3 length: 14
D gene: TRBD1

CDR3 DNA: TGTGCCAGCAGTTTAAGGCGGGTTCTGTACTTC
CDR3 protein: CASSLRRVLYF
J gene: TRBJ2-7
clone size: few
V gene: TRBV27
CDR3 length: 11
D gene: .

CDR3 DNA: TGTGCCAGCACGTTGGGACGGACCTATGGCTACACCTTC
CDR3 protein: CASTLGRTYGYTF
J gene: TRBJ1-2
clone size: .
V gene: TRBV5-6
CDR3 length: 13
D gene: .

CDR3 DNA: TGTGCCAGCAGCTCTGGGGGGCAGGATATCACCGGGGAGCTGTTTTTT
CDR3 protein: CASSSGGQDITGELFF
J gene: TRBJ2-2
clone size: .
V gene: TRBV7-2
CDR3 length: 16
D gene: .

CDR3 DNA: TGTGCCAGCAGCACATTCAGGGAGGCTGGTTGGACCCAGTACTTC
CDR3 protein: CASSTFREAGWTQYF
J gene: TRBJ2-5
clone size: .
V gene: TRBV7-6
CDR3 length: 15
D gene: .

CDR3 DNA: TGTGCCAGCAGCTCAAGGACAGGCCCCTACAATGAGCAGTTCTTC
CDR3 protein: CASSSRTGPYNEQFF
J gene: TRBJ2-1
clone size: .
V gene: TRBV11-2
CDR3 length: 15
D gene: TRBD1

CDR3 DNA: TGTGCCAGCAGCCGTCCTCCTTCCGGGACAGCCTTCTACGAGCAGTACTTC
CDR3 protein: CASSRPPSGTAFYEQYF
J gene: TRBJ2-7
clone size: .
V gene: TRBV2
CDR3 length: 17
D gene: TRBD1

CDR3 DNA: TGTGCCAGCAGCGTAGCTCTTTCTAGCGGACTCAACGAGCAGTACTTC
CDR3 protein: CASSVALSSGLNEQYF
J gene: TRBJ2-7
clone size: .
V gene: TRBV9
CDR3 length: 16
D gene: TRBD2

CDR3 DNA: TGCGCCAGCAGTGATTGGGGCGGGAGGGGGGACAATGAGCAGTTCTTC
CDR3 protein: CASSDWGGRGDNEQFF
J gene: TRBJ2-1
clone size: .
V gene: TRBV10-1
CDR3 length: 16
D gene: TRBD2

CDR3 DNA: TGTGCCAGCAGTTACCGACAGGGGATGGAGACCCAGTACTTC
CDR3 protein: CASSYRQGMETQYF
J gene: TRBJ2-5
clone size: .
V gene: TRBV6-6
CDR3 length: 14
D gene: TRBD1

CDR3 DNA: TGTGCCAGCAGCTTTACTAGCGGTGAGCAGTTCTTC
CDR3 protein: CASSFTSGEQFF
J gene: TRBJ2-1
clone size: .
V gene: TRBV7-8
CDR3 length: 12
D gene: TRBD2

CDR3 DNA: TGTGCCATCAGTGAGCCGGCTAGAAGCGGGGGACGGAATACGCAGTATTTT
CDR3 protein: CAISEPARSGGRNTQYF
J gene: TRBJ2-3
clone size: .
V gene: TRBV10-3
CDR3 length: 17
D gene: TRBD2

CDR3 DNA: TGCGCCAGCAGTGGACAGCGCACAGATACGCAGTATTTT
CDR3 protein: CASSGQRTDTQYF
J gene: TRBJ2-3
clone size: .
V gene: TRBV10-1
CDR3 length: 13
D gene: .

CDR3 DNA: TGCAGCGTCGCGGGAGGCGGAGTTTACGAGCAGTACTTC
CDR3 protein: CSVAGGGVYEQYF
J gene: TRBJ2-7
clone size: .
V gene: TRBV29-1
CDR3 length: 13
D gene: TRBD2

CDR3 DNA: TGTGCCAGCACCCCCGAACTAGCGGGAAACTACGAGCAGTACTTC
CDR3 protein: CASTPELAGNYEQYF
J gene: TRBJ2-7
clone size: .
V gene: TRBV7-2
CDR3 length: 15
D gene: TRBD2

CDR3 DNA: TGTGCCAGTAGCCCTAGGGGGCCCACTGAAAAACTGTTTTTT
CDR3 protein: CASSPRGPTEKLFF
J gene: TRBJ1-4
clone size: .
V gene: TRBV19
CDR3 length: 14
D gene: TRBD1

CDR3 DNA: TGTGCCAGCAGCTTCCAGGGTCCCCGAAGAGCTTTCTTT
CDR3 protein: CASSFQGPRRAFF
J gene: TRBJ1-1
clone size: once
V gene: TRBV28
CDR3 length: 13
D gene: .

CDR3 DNA: TGTGCCAGCAGTTCCCGCCAGCAAGCAGGGACATTTGAAGCTTTCTTT
CDR3 protein: CASSSRQQAGTFEAFF
J gene: TRBJ1-1
clone size: .
V gene: TRBV6-5
CDR3 length: 16
D gene: .

CDR3 DNA: TGTGCCAGCAGCCCCTACAGGGGGCCTGAGCAGTTCTTC
CDR3 protein: CASSPYRGPEQFF
J gene: TRBJ2-1
clone size: .
V gene: TRBV7-9
CDR3 length: 13
D gene: TRBD1

CDR3 DNA: TGTGCCAGCAGCGCTCCTCAGGGAGCCGGGGACAATGAGCAGTTCTTC
CDR3 protein: CASSAPQGAGDNEQFF
J gene: TRBJ2-1
clone size: medium-sized
V gene: TRBV9
CDR3 length: 16
D gene: .

CDR3 DNA: TGTGCCAGCAGCTCCGGGACTAGCGGTTACAATGAGCAGTTCTTC
CDR3 protein: CASSSGTSGYNEQFF
J gene: TRBJ2-1
clone size: .
V gene: TRBV7-2
CDR3 length: 15
D gene: TRBD2

CDR3 DNA: TGCGCCAGCAGTCCTTCCGTCGTGAACAATGAGCAGTTCTTC
CDR3 protein: CASSPSVVNNEQFF
J gene: TRBJ2-1
clone size: .
V gene: TRBV10-2
CDR3 length: 14
D gene: .

CDR3 DNA: TGCGCCAGCAGCTTGGATGGGGATAGGACAGATACGCAGTATTTT
CDR3 protein: CASSLDGDRTDTQYF
J gene: TRBJ2-3
clone size: .
V gene: TRBV5-1
CDR3 length: 15
D gene: .

CDR3 DNA: TGTGCCAGCAGCACAACGGACAGAAACACTGAAGCTTTCTTT
CDR3 protein: CASSTTDRNTEAFF
J gene: TRBJ1-1
clone size: .
V gene: TRBV9
CDR3 length: 14
D gene: .

CDR3 DNA: TGTGCCAGTAGTGGGGGACTGACTGCCTACAATGAGCAGTTCTTC
CDR3 protein: CASSGGLTAYNEQFF
J gene: TRBJ2-1
clone size: once
V gene: TRBV19
CDR3 length: 15
D gene: .

CDR3 DNA: TGTGCCAGCAGCCGAAAGAGTTGGGAAAAACTGTTTTTT
CDR3 protein: CASSRKSWEKLFF
J gene: TRBJ1-4
clone size: .
V gene: TRBV7-2
CDR3 length: 13
D gene: .

CDR3 DNA: TGTGCCAGTAGCGCCCTAGCGGCCGAGACCCAGTACTTC
CDR3 protein: CASSALAAETQYF
J gene: TRBJ2-5
clone size: .
V gene: TRBV19
CDR3 length: 13
D gene: TRBD2

CDR3 DNA: TGCGCCAGCCTACAGGGTAAGGTGGGCGATGAGCAGTTCTTC
CDR3 protein: CASLQGKVGDEQFF
J gene: TRBJ2-1
clone size: .
V gene: TRBV5-1
CDR3 length: 14
D gene: .

CDR3 DNA: TGTGCCAGCAGCCTAAGACAGGGCCAAGAGACCCAGTACTTC
CDR3 protein: CASSLRQGQETQYF
J gene: TRBJ2-5
clone size: .
V gene: TRBV7-2
CDR3 length: 14
D gene: TRBD1

CDR3 DNA: TGTGCCAGCAGCTTCGGTTTGATAGGGATCTACAATGAGCAGTTCTTC
CDR3 protein: CASSFGLIGIYNEQFF
J gene: TRBJ2-1
clone size: .
V gene: TRBV5-8
CDR3 length: 16
D gene: .

CDR3 DNA: TGTGCCAGCAGTTTAGTCGACATGCCCCAGCATTTT
CDR3 protein: CASSLVDMPQHF
J gene: TRBJ1-5
clone size: .
V gene: TRBV27
CDR3 length: 12
D gene: .

CDR3 DNA: TGTGCCAGCAGTGACCAGGGGGCAAGTCAGCCCCAGCATTTT
CDR3 protein: CASSDQGASQPQHF
J gene: TRBJ1-5
clone size: few
V gene: TRBV2
CDR3 length: 14
D gene: TRBD1

CDR3 DNA: TGTGCCAGCAGCTTAGCGACAGCGGGAGGGAACAATGAGCAGTTCTTC
CDR3 protein: CASSLATAGGNNEQFF
J gene: TRBJ2-1
clone size: .
V gene: TRBV11-1
CDR3 length: 16
D gene: TRBD2